What follows is one T cell receptor beta chain and its context. Its target is unknown. Treatment in this sample: oral pan-JAK inhibitor, 5-10 mg twice daily. This sample was included in a study of CD8+ T cells in alopecia areata. Overall study results and limits: Many expanded lesional clones persisted during tofacitinib (in both scalp and blood). Shared TCR sequences were less clear between patients than in mice, possibly partly from HLA diversity.

Isolated RNA was reverse transcribed into cDNA used as the sequencing template. Generated by immunoSEQ multiplex PCR, the TCRdb table keeps only in-frame clones and is missing some. The profile covers about 200,000 clones, with 45% to 75% appearing a single time and around 3.2% taken by the ten largest. This sequence originates from a human donor with alopecia areata. Sample: CD4+ T cells sorted from blood, taken at week 4, from a patient treated with tofacitinib.

The DNA of the CDR3 is TGTGCCAGCAGCTTGACGGCAGGCCCAGAGGAGACCCAGTACTTC. Amino acids: CASSLTAGPEETQYF. The rearrangement links TRBV5-4 to TRBJ2-5, with D uncertain. Germline assignment: CDR1 SGHNT and CDR2 YYREEE (reference sequence). Trimming stripped 1 base from V and 5 bases from J, with 15 bases between. The CDR3 covers 15 residues.